The 17 T cell receptor beta chains given below trace back to one sample, sequenced in a study of T cells after yellow fever vaccination. A single record per CDR3 protein comes from TCRdb applying MiXCR to the 5' RACE reads. This table has around 320,000 distinct CDR3 sequences, around 9.3% appearing once. The sequencing used CD4+ T cells sorted from PBMCs, collected 5 days after the yellow fever booster vaccination. These receptors were obtained from a man younger than 35 who received the YFV17D yellow fever vaccine.

The J gene is TRBJ2-7, the V gene TRBV28; no clear D gene. CDR3 length: 13 residues. In germline, CDR1 is MDHEN, CDR2 SYDVKM. V lost 1 base and J 4 bases, leaving 8 bases between the germline ends. CDR3 sequence (DNA): TGTGCCAGCAGTTTATCCCTGTGGTACGAGCAGTACGTC. This sequence encodes CASSLSLWYEQYV.

This clonotype was seen ten or more times. The genes are TRBV7-6 and TRBJ2-7, with TRBD2 identical over 13 bases. V lost 5 bases and J lost 0; bases outside the gene matches: 4. The CDR3 has 16 residues. Per the germline V gene, CDR1 is SGHVS and CDR2 is FNYEAQ. CDR3 nucleotide sequence: TGTGCCAGCAGCATCCGGACTAGCGGGGGCTCCTACGAGCAGTACTTC. This sequence encodes CASSIRTSGGSYEQYF.

This clonotype was observed at least ten times. The chain joins TRBV6-1 to TRBJ1-1; D may be TRBD1 (6 bases). The V and J ends lost 8 bases and 5 bases respectively, with 18 bases between them. Germline V gene data show CDR1 as MNHNS and CDR2 as SASEGT. CDR3 length equals 14 residues. In DNA form, the CDR3 reads TGTGCCAGCCGTCCCCTCAGGGGTAAGACTGAAGCTTTCTTT. Translated: CASRPLRGKTEAFF.

The chain couples TRBV10-3 to TRBJ2-7; TRBD2 matches at 7 bases. J was trimmed by 9 bases and V by 8 bases; bases with no gene match: 13. The CDR3 has 13 residues. From germline, CDR1 is ENHRY and CDR2 SYGVKD. The CDR3, as DNA: TGTGCCATCCGTGGCGGGGGACCTTTTGGGCAGTACGTC. Translation: CAIRGGGPFGQYV.

This clonotype was detected a few times. The rearrangement uses TRBV28 and TRBJ1-2, with TRBD1 matching over 8 bases. The trim removed 6 bases at V and 4 bases at J, leaving 7 bases unmatched. Germline V gene sequence: CDR1 MDHEN, CDR2 SYDVKM. This CDR3 is built from 14 residues. The CDR3 DNA follows: TGTGCCAGCAGGCCAGGGGGCGAAAGCTATGGCTACACCTTC. Protein product: CASRPGGESYGYTF.

The chain links TRBV29-1 to TRBJ1-1; D ambiguous. The germline gives CDR1 SQVTM, CDR2 ANQGSEA. Trimming left V 2 bases short and J 1 base short, with 8 bases between. The CDR3 contains 13 residues. CDR3 nucleotide sequence: TGCAGCGTTGAACCGAACGAGAACACTGAAGCTTTCTTT. Its protein product is CSVEPNENTEAFF.

This clonotype turned up a few times. This sequence joins TRBV11-2 and TRBJ2-1, with TRBD1 matching 7 bases. The V and J ends lost 6 bases and 8 bases, in that order; junction bases with no gene match: 10. Germline CDR1 SGHAT, CDR2 FQNNGV. This CDR3 contains 14 residues. CDR3 region: CASSQRRDSDEQFF. The DNA for the CDR3 is TGTGCCAGCAGTCAACGCCGGGACAGCGATGAGCAGTTCTTC.

The chain has TRBV11-3 and TRBJ2-3, with D perhaps matching TRBD2 (5 bases). Per the germline V gene, CDR1 is SGHNT and CDR2 is YENEEA. V lost 5 bases to trimming and J lost 1 base, with 13 bases between them. The CDR3 length is 15 residues. CDR3 in amino acids: CASSRGLGRTDTQYF. In DNA form, the CDR3 reads TGTGCCAGCAGCCGCGGACTCGGGCGCACAGATACGCAGTATTTT.

This clonotype has a count of ten or more. V is TRBV12-3 or TRBV12-4 and J is TRBJ2-7, with 9 bases identical to TRBD1. The junction had 4 bases not matched to a gene; V was cut back by 1 base and J by 3 bases. This CDR3 contains 15 residues. The CDR3 reads CASSLEGGQGYEQYF. DNA of the CDR3: TGTGCCAGCAGTTTAGAGGGGGGACAGGGCTACGAGCAGTACTTC.

V gene TRBV9 combines with J gene TRBJ1-6; D gene unclear. The CDR3 is 14 amino acids. Germline V lookup: CDR1 SGDLS, CDR2 YYNGEE. V was shortened by 4 bases and J by 12 bases, with 17 bases between the two germline ends. In DNA form, the CDR3 reads TGTGCCAGCAGCACCCAAGCGGGTCAAAGACCCCTCCACTTT. Amino acid sequence: CASSTQAGQRPLHF.

The rearrangement joins TRBV11-2 to TRBJ2-1; D gene ambiguous. Between the trimmed V and J ends, which lost 7 bases and 10 bases, there was a span of 14 bases. The CDR3 has 12 amino acids. Germline V gene lookup returns CDR1 SGHAT and CDR2 FQNNGV. Here the CDR3 DNA reads TGTGCCAGCACCGACCGACGGCGGGAGCAGTTCTTC. Its protein is CASTDRRREQFF.

The V call is TRBV20-1, the J call TRBJ1-5; D unclear. Trimming stripped 2 bases from V and 0 bases from J, with 11 bases between. CDR1 is DFQATT, CDR2 SNEGSKA, per germline (reference sequence). This CDR3 comprises 15 residues. DNA for the CDR3: TGCAGTGCTAGAATTGGACGGAGTAGCAATCAGCCCCAGCATTTT. Translating it yields CSARIGRSSNQPQHF.

This clonotype was detected only a few times. The chain joins TRBV7-2 to TRBJ1-4; D not certain. From germline, CDR1 is SGHTA and CDR2 FQGNSA. CDR3 size: 15 residues. Trimming cost V 2 bases and J 4 bases, with 11 bases left between them. DNA of the CDR3: TGTGCCAGCAGCTTACACGCAACGGTTAATGAAAAACTGTTTTTT. Translated, it gives CASSLHATVNEKLFF.

This clonotype has a handful of counts. This chain uses TRBV4-3 with TRBJ1-2, with no clear D. This CDR3 contains 17 residues. Trimming stripped 3 bases from V and 2 bases from J, with 19 bases between. CDR1 is LGHNA and CDR2 is YSLEER in the germline V gene. The CDR3: CASSHAASQPLNYGYTF. The CDR3 nucleotides are TGCGCCAGCAGCCATGCCGCCTCTCAGCCCCTCAACTATGGCTACACCTTC.

The chain joins TRBV7-2 to TRBJ1-4, with a tentative D call TRBD1 (5 bases). Trimming removed 4 bases from V and 5 bases from J, with 17 bases in between. Germline V gene sequence: CDR1 SGHTA, CDR2 FQGNSA. This CDR3 spans 16 amino acids. CDR3 region: CASSSQIGGSNEKLFF. CDR3 nucleotides: TGTGCCAGCAGCTCCCAGATCGGGGGTTCCAATGAAAAACTGTTTTTT.

This clonotype was observed many times. The CDR3 region is CASSPQDTQYF. The CDR3 region has the DNA TGTGCCAGCTCACCGCAAGATACGCAGTATTTT. The chain has TRBV18 and TRBJ2-3; no clear D gene. CDR1 and CDR2 (germline): KGHSH, LQKENI. V lost 3 bases and J 5 bases, leaving 3 bases between the germline ends. The CDR3 consists of 11 residues. The entire variable domain, with the rest obtained from reference TRBV18 and TRBJ2-3, is as follows: NAGVMQNPRHLVRRRGQEARLRCSPMKGHSHVYWYRQLPEEGLKFMVYLQKENIIDESGMPKERFSAEFPKEGPSILRIQQVVRGDSAAYFCASSPQDTQYFGPGTRLTVL.

The chain carries TRBV19 and TRBJ2-2; D possibly uses TRBD1 or TRBD2 (5 bases each). CDR3 length: 15 amino acids. V was clipped by 0 bases and J by 4 bases, with 9 bases between them. Germline loops: CDR1 LNHDA, CDR2 SQIVND (reference sequence). In DNA, the CDR3 is TGTGCCAGTAGTATAGATCGAGGGACCACCGGGGAGCTGTTTTTT. It codes for CASSIDRGTTGELFF.